What follows are 12 T cell receptor beta chains derived from one specimen sequenced in a study of blood T cell repertoires in COVID-19. Method: immunoSEQ multiplex PCR; TCRdb's copy keeps in-frame clones and lacks some. The sample carries 140,000 to 150,000 clones, roughly 90% recorded once. Material for sequencing was PBMCs or T cells enriched from blood (not recorded which). These receptors all come from a woman aged 40 to 49 who had been exposed to COVID-19.

The chain joins TRBV27 to TRBJ1-1, with D possibly matching TRBD1 (6 bases). Germline CDR1 MNHEY, CDR2 SMNVEV (reference sequence). V was pared by 6 bases and J by 9 bases, with 17 bases between. The CDR3 length is 13 residues. This CDR3 is CASSRRQDRQAFF. In DNA form, the CDR3 reads TGTGCCAGCAGCCGCAGACAGGATCGGCAAGCTTTCTTT.

This clone was recorded only once. The chain uses TRBV19 and TRBJ2-1; TRBD2 matches at 9 bases. Per germline, CDR1 LNHDA and CDR2 SQIVND (reference sequence). The CDR3 is made up of 16 amino acids. V was pared by 3 bases and J by 9 bases, with 12 bases of the junction left unmatched. In DNA form, the CDR3 reads TGTGCCAGTAGTATGGATCTAGCGGGGTACAGGGGTGAGCAGTTCTTC. Its translation: CASSMDLAGYRGEQFF.

Written as DNA, the CDR3 is TGTGCCAGTAGTACGACTAGCGGGACCTACGAGCAGTACTTC. Protein: CASSTTSGTYEQYF. This chain uses TRBV19 with TRBJ2-7, with 11 bases identical to TRBD2. The germline V gene encodes CDR1 LNHDA and CDR2 SQIVND (reference sequence). The CDR3 is 14 amino acids. Trimming at V came to 4 bases and at J to 2 bases, leaving 1 base not matched to a gene.

This chain connects TRBV3-1 (or the pseudogene TRBV3-2) to TRBJ2-7, with D unresolved. The V gene's germline CDR1 is LGHDT and CDR2 YNNKEL (reference sequence). The CDR3 totals 14 residues. V gave up 4 bases and J gave up 6 bases, with 16 bases separating them. The CDR3 loop reads CASSLYTIPAEQYF. The CDR3 coding sequence is TGTGCCAGCAGCCTCTATACCATACCCGCCGAGCAGTACTTC.

CDR3 bases: TGTGCCAGCAGCCACGCGGACAGGAACACTGAAGCTTTCTTT. This codes for CASSHADRNTEAFF. The rearrangement joins TRBV3-1 (or the pseudogene TRBV3-2) to TRBJ1-1, with D maybe TRBD1 (6 bases). V was clipped by 3 bases and J by 1 base, with 9 bases between them. The CDR3 spans 14 residues. Germline CDR1 is LGHDT and CDR2 is YNNKEL (reference sequence).

The rearrangement uses TRBV7-6 and TRBJ1-2, with a weak D call TRBD1 (6 bases). CDR1 and CDR2 (germline): SGHVS, FNYEAQ. The CDR3 is 13 amino acids. V lost 2 bases, J lost 7 bases, and 11 bases lay in between. The CDR3 nucleotides read TGTGCCAGCAGCTTAACGGACAGTACTGGCTACACCTTC. Residues: CASSLTDSTGYTF.

The chain recombines TRBV5-1 with TRBJ2-7; 7 bases map to TRBD1. Germline-derived CDR1 and CDR2 are SGHRS and YFSETQ. The length of the CDR3 is 16 residues. Germline trimming cut 3 bases from V and 5 bases from J; bases unmatched to any gene: 14. The CDR3: CASSSRQGLRPDEQYF. CDR3 in DNA: TGCGCCAGCAGCTCCCGACAGGGTTTAAGACCGGACGAGCAGTACTTC.

The V gene is TRBV7-9, the J gene TRBJ2-2; no firm D call. With 5 bases removed from V and 0 bases from J, the gap between germline ends came to 13 bases. This CDR3 spans 16 amino acids. Germline CDR1 and CDR2: SEHNR and FQNEAQ (reference sequence). The CDR3: CASSRDGFANTGELFF. In DNA form, the CDR3 reads TGTGCCAGCAGCCGCGACGGGTTCGCGAACACCGGGGAGCTGTTTTTT.

The V call is TRBV4-1, the J call TRBJ1-2; the D is unclear. The CDR3 has 13 amino acids. V dropped 0 bases and J dropped 3 bases, with 5 bases sitting between them. The germline gives CDR1 MGHRA, CDR2 YSYEKL. CDR3 amino acids: CASSQDLHYGYTF. The CDR3 DNA reads TGCGCCAGCAGCCAAGACCTACACTATGGCTACACCTTC.

This chain connects TRBV21-1 to TRBJ1-2; TRBD1, the table's D call, was not compared with the DNA. TRBV21-1 is given as a pseudogene. This CDR3 has 14 residues. DNA of the CDR3: TGTGCCAGCCGCCCTCGGCAGGGTACTTATGGCTACACCTTC. Encoded protein: CASRPRQGTYGYTF.

This clone was observed a handful of times. This sequence joins TRBV27 and TRBJ2-7; possible D gene TRBD2, 6 bases. V lost 3 bases and J 3 bases, leaving 12 bases between the germline ends. Germline CDR1 reads MNHEY; CDR2 reads SMNVEV (reference sequence). The CDR3 is made up of 14 amino acids. The CDR3 loop is CASSLGLENYEQYF. The DNA for the CDR3 is TGTGCCAGCAGTTTGGGACTTGAAAACTACGAGCAGTACTTC.

This chain connects TRBV28 to TRBJ1-4; 7 bases fit TRBD1. CDR1 is MDHEN, CDR2 SYDVKM, per germline. The junction had 1 base not matched to a gene; V was cut back by 3 bases and J by 3 bases. The CDR3 contains 14 residues. In DNA form, the CDR3 reads TGTGCCAGCAGTTTGGGGACAGCTAATGAAAAACTGTTTTTT. Its protein product is CASSLGTANEKLFF.